These 27 T cell receptor beta chains were all obtained from the same sample, sequenced in a study of PD-1 blockade in classical Hodgkin lymphoma. Brentuximab vedotin exposure varied, and every patient relapsed after autologous stem cell transplantation. Assay: immunoSEQ multiplex PCR; the TCRdb copy retains only in-frame clones and omits some. Among fewer than 65,000 clones, 80% to 90% were seen once, and the ten largest hold 15%. Source: peripheral blood mononuclear cells (PBMCs), taken at baseline. The receptor source for this set is a human donor with classical Hodgkin lymphoma.

This sequence joins TRBV25-1 and TRBJ2-2, with TRBD2 matching over 10 bases. CDR1 and CDR2 (germline): MGHDK, SYGVNS. Germline trimming cut 3 bases from V and 3 bases from J; bases unmatched to any gene: 1. This CDR3 comprises 15 residues. CDR3 DNA: TGTGCCAGCAGTGAGACTAGCGGGTACACCGGGGAGCTGTTTTTT. The encoded protein is CASSETSGYTGELFF.

This chain uses TRBV10-1 with TRBJ2-6, with D possibly TRBD2 on 5 matching bases. This CDR3 region has 16 residues. Germline-derived CDR1 and CDR2 are WNHNN and SYGVQD (reference sequence). V shed 5 bases and J shed 2 bases, with 13 bases lying between them. CDR3 DNA: TGCGCCAGCAGTTCGGATACTAGGGCTGGGGCCAACGTCCTGACTTTC. Protein: CASSSDTRAGANVLTF.

The chain employs TRBV6-5 and TRBJ2-7; TRBD2 agrees at 8 bases. V lost 2 bases to trimming and J lost 6 bases; unmatched junction nucleotides: 3. The germline CDR1 and CDR2 sequences are MNHEY and SVGAGI. This CDR3 spans 13 amino acids. The CDR3 reads CASSYPGGGEQYF. The CDR3 region has the DNA TGTGCCAGCAGTTACCCCGGGGGGGGCGAGCAGTACTTC.

This chain links TRBV25-1 with TRBJ2-5; no clear D gene. Germline lookup yields CDR1 MGHDK and CDR2 SYGVNS. V lost 7 bases and J 5 bases, leaving 5 bases between the germline ends. The CDR3 totals 10 residues. The CDR3 loop is CASIGETQYF. In nucleotides, the CDR3 is TGTGCCAGCATCGGGGAGACCCAGTACTTC.

The chain employs TRBV6-4 and TRBJ2-2; 10 nucleotides match TRBD2. The CDR3 loop spans 14 amino acids. Germline-derived CDR1 and CDR2 are MRHNA and SNTAGT. V lost 4 bases to trimming and J lost 4 bases; unmatched junction nucleotides: 0. The CDR3 here is CASSVAGGTGELFF. CDR3 DNA sequence: TGTGCCAGCAGTGTAGCGGGGGGCACCGGGGAGCTGTTTTTT.

The V call is TRBV2, the J call TRBJ1-4; TRBD1 matches 8 bases. Germline V gene sequence: CDR1 SNHLY, CDR2 FYNNEI. The CDR3 runs 13 residues. J gave up 8 bases and V 10 bases, and 9 bases lay outside the gene matches. In nucleotides, the CDR3 is TGTGCCACACCGGGACAGGATGGGGAAAAACTGTTTTTT. It translates to CATPGQDGEKLFF. Together with reference TRBV2 and TRBJ1-4, the CDR3 gives the full variable domain: EPEVTQTPSHQVTQMGQEVILRCVPISNHLYFYWYRQILGQKVEFLVSFYNNEISEKSEIFDDQFSVERPDGSNFTLKIRSTKLEDSAMYFCATPGQDGEKLFFGSGTQLSVL.

The chain combines TRBV30 with TRBJ2-7; the match to TRBD1 covers 8 bases. The CDR3 spans 16 residues. Per the germline V gene, CDR1 is GTSNPN and CDR2 is SVGIG (reference sequence). V lost 0 bases and J lost 3; bases outside the gene matches: 10. CDR3: CAWSVSRTGWIYEQYF. CDR3 DNA sequence: TGTGCCTGGAGTGTGTCTCGGACAGGGTGGATCTACGAGCAGTACTTC.

The rearrangement links TRBV7-9 to TRBJ1-2, with a tentative D call TRBD1 (5 bases). The ends were cut back, 1 base at V and 6 bases at J, with 12 bases in the middle. The V gene's germline CDR1 is SEHNR and CDR2 FQNEAQ (reference sequence). CDR3 length: 14 residues. The CDR3 sequence: CASSLETAVHGYTF. As DNA, the CDR3 is TGTGCCAGCAGCTTAGAGACAGCGGTCCATGGCTACACCTTC.

The chain uses TRBV10-1 and TRBJ2-7, with 7 bases that match TRBD2. The CDR3 spans 13 residues. V was pared by 2 bases and J by 2 bases, with 0 bases of the junction left unmatched. The germline V gene encodes CDR1 WNHNN and CDR2 SYGVQD (reference sequence). The CDR3 coding sequence is TGCGCCAGCAGTGAGGGACTAGCCTACGAGCAGTACTTC. Its translation is CASSEGLAYEQYF.

V and J are TRBV5-1 and TRBJ1-2; the D is unclear. V was pared by 2 bases and J by 1 base, with 18 bases between. The germline V gene encodes CDR1 SGHRS and CDR2 YFSETQ. This CDR3 spans 17 amino acids. The CDR3 DNA reads TGCGCCAGCAGCTTTGGTGTAGGGATGGCCATTAACTATGGCTACACCTTC. Protein product: CASSFGVGMAINYGYTF.

The chain links TRBV30 to TRBJ1-2; no clear D gene. The CDR3 runs 14 residues. Trimming removed 4 bases at V and 6 bases at J, with 18 bases between. Germline V gives CDR1 GTSNPN, CDR2 SVGIG (reference sequence). The CDR3 bases are TGTGCCTGGAAACCCCCGAAGGTGAGGGATGGCTACACCTTC. Translated: CAWKPPKVRDGYTF.

This chain uses TRBV6-6 with TRBJ1-2; D remains ambiguous. V was clipped by 0 bases and J by 4 bases, with 6 bases between them. Germline CDR1 and CDR2: MNHNY and SVGAGI (reference sequence). The CDR3 length is 13 residues. DNA of the CDR3: TGTGCCAGCAGTTACTCGATCGGCTATGGCTACACCTTC. Protein: CASSYSIGYGYTF.

This chain uses TRBV2 with TRBJ1-1; D remains unclear. The CDR3 runs to 13 residues. V lost 3 bases and J lost 3, with 8 bases in between. The germline CDR1 and CDR2 sequences are SNHLY and FYNNEI. The DNA for the CDR3 is TGTGCCAGCAGTGAGTATGAGTACACTGAAGCTTTCTTT. Translating it yields CASSEYEYTEAFF.

The V and J genes are TRBV5-1 and TRBJ2-7, with TRBD2 matching over 10 bases. Trimming at V came to 6 bases and at J to 1 base, leaving 1 base not matched to a gene. In germline, CDR1 is SGHRS, CDR2 YFSETQ. The CDR3 length is 13 residues. DNA for the CDR3: TGCGCCAGCAAACTAGCGGGGTCCTACGAGCAGTACTTC. As protein: CASKLAGSYEQYF.

The V and J genes are TRBV7-9 and TRBJ1-2, with D unresolved. Trimming cost V 5 bases and J 5 bases, with 9 bases left between them. This CDR3 comprises 12 residues. Per the germline V gene, CDR1 is SEHNR and CDR2 is FQNEAQ (reference sequence). The CDR3 DNA reads TGTGCCAGCAGCCACCCAGGTTATGGCTACACCTTC. Amino acids: CASSHPGYGYTF. The variable domain in full, completed from reference TRBV7-9 and TRBJ1-2, reads DTGVSQNPRHKITKRGQNVTFRCDPISEHNRLYWYRQTLGQGPEFLTYFQNEAQLEKSRLLSDRFSAERPKGSFSTLEIQRTEQGDSAMYLCASSHPGYGYTFGSGTRLTVV.

The chain links TRBV19 to TRBJ2-1; D is possibly TRBD2 (7 bases). Trimming removed 4 bases at V and 3 bases at J, with 19 bases between. Germline V gene sequence: CDR1 LNHDA, CDR2 SQIVND (reference sequence). The CDR3 sequence is 17 residues long. CDR3 DNA sequence: TGTGCCAGTAGTAGTCGGGGGGCCTCACTTCTCTACAATGAGCAGTTCTTC. As protein: CASSSRGASLLYNEQFF.

The chain links TRBV28 to TRBJ2-7; 7 bases align to TRBD1. The germline V gene encodes CDR1 MDHEN and CDR2 SYDVKM. Germline trimming cut 4 bases from V and 3 bases from J; bases unmatched to any gene: 9. The CDR3 contains 15 residues. The DNA for the CDR3 is TGTGCCAGCAGTTCCATGGACAGGAACCGCTACGAGCAGTACTTC. Its translation is CASSSMDRNRYEQYF.

This chain uses TRBV10-3 with TRBJ1-1, with D possibly matching TRBD1 (5 bases). Looked up from germline, CDR1 is ENHRY and CDR2 is SYGVKD. The CDR3 has 14 amino acids. The V end was cut by 5 bases, the J end by 5 bases, with 15 bases between. The CDR3 DNA is TGTGCCATCAGTCGGGCGGTCGGGGCGACTGAAGCTTTCTTT. This sequence encodes CAISRAVGATEAFF.

The V call is TRBV9, the J call TRBJ2-5, with TRBD1 identical over 8 bases. CDR1 is SGDLS, CDR2 YYNGEE, per germline. The CDR3 has 15 amino acids. The trim removed 4 bases at V and 1 base at J, leaving 6 bases unmatched. The CDR3 DNA sequence: TGTGCCAGCAGCCCGGGACAGGCGGGCCAAGAGACCCAGTACTTC. It encodes CASSPGQAGQETQYF.

The chain has TRBV19 and TRBJ1-6; TRBD1 matches at 7 bases. After removal of 8 bases from V and 7 bases from J, the junction contained 8 bases not matched to a gene. Germline loops: CDR1 LNHDA, CDR2 SQIVND (reference sequence). The CDR3 consists of 14 residues. CDR3 bases: TGTGCCAGTTGCATCAGGGGGGAGAATTCACCCCTCCACTTT. Protein sequence: CASCIRGENSPLHF.

The chain employs TRBV6-6 and TRBJ2-7; D call uncertain. Per germline, CDR1 MNHNY and CDR2 SVGAGI (reference sequence). Trimming took off 8 bases at V and 3 bases at J, with 11 bases between the two ends. The CDR3 length is 12 residues. For the CDR3, the DNA is TGTGCCAGCCGCCCACTTGGCTACGAGCAGTACTTC. Its protein product is CASRPLGYEQYF.

The genes are TRBV5-4 and TRBJ2-7, with D possibly called TRBD1 or TRBD2 (6 bases each). CDR1 and CDR2 from the germline V gene are SGHNT and YYREEE (reference sequence). The CDR3 extends over 14 amino acids. Trimming took off 5 bases at V and 4 bases at J, with 16 bases between the two ends. The CDR3 sequence: CASRSWGALYEQYF. CDR3 bases: TGTGCCAGCAGGTCGTGGGGGGCGTTATACGAGCAGTACTTC.

This clone was detected a few times. The chain joins TRBV13 to TRBJ1-1; D gene ambiguous. V was trimmed by 4 bases and J by 8 bases, leaving 17 bases between them. Germline CDR1 reads PRHDT; CDR2 reads FYEKMQ (reference sequence). The CDR3 consists of 14 residues. CDR3 region: CASSSENAPMEAFF. Here the CDR3 DNA reads TGTGCCAGCAGCTCCGAGAACGCCCCGATGGAAGCTTTCTTT.

The gene calls are TRBV7-6 and TRBJ1-3; TRBD1 is a possible D gene (5 bases). The germline V and J ends were trimmed by 5 bases and 0 bases, with 20 bases remaining between them. Germline loops: CDR1 SGHVS, CDR2 FNYEAQ. The CDR3 totals 18 residues. CDR3 nucleotide sequence: TGTGCCAGCAGCCCCCCCAGAGATCGGGGGTTCTCTGGAAACACCATATATTTT. This sequence encodes CASSPPRDRGFSGNTIYF.

V gene TRBV27 combines with J gene TRBJ2-7; 8 nucleotides align to TRBD1. The CDR3 is made up of 14 amino acids. The junction had 7 bases not matched to a gene; V was cut back by 5 bases and J by 4 bases. Germline lookup yields CDR1 MNHEY and CDR2 SMNVEV (reference sequence). CDR3 bases: TGTGCCAGCAGTAACCGGGACAGGCTGTACGAGCAGTACTTC. This sequence encodes CASSNRDRLYEQYF.

The chain employs TRBV7-9 and TRBJ1-1; no clear D. CDR1 and CDR2 from the germline V gene are SEHNR and FQNEAQ (reference sequence). This CDR3 comprises 13 residues. The V gene lost 3 bases and the J gene lost 8 bases, with 13 bases spanning the gap. The CDR3 sequence: CASSLKASGEAFF. The CDR3 DNA reads as TGTGCCAGCAGCTTGAAGGCATCCGGGGAAGCTTTCTTT.

The CDR3, as DNA: TGTGCCAGCAGTTTACCCCGTTTGGAGGCGGGGTATTACACTGAAGCTTTCTTT. Its protein product is CASSLPRLEAGYYTEAFF. This rearrangement joins TRBV28 to TRBJ1-1; no firm D call. Between the trimmed V and J ends, which lost 2 bases and 3 bases, there was a span of 22 bases. Germline assignment: CDR1 MDHEN and CDR2 SYDVKM. The CDR3 is 18 amino acids.